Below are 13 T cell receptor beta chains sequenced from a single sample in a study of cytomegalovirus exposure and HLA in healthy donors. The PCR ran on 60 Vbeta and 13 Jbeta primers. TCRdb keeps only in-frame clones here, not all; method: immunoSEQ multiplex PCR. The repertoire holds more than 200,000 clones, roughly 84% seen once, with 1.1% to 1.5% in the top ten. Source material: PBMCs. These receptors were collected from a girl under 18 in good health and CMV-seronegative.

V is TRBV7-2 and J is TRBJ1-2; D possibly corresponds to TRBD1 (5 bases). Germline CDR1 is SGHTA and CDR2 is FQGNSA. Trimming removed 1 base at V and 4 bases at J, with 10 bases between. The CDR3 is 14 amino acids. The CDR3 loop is CASSLDDRFYGYTF. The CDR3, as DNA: TGTGCCAGCAGCTTAGACGACAGATTCTATGGCTACACCTTC.

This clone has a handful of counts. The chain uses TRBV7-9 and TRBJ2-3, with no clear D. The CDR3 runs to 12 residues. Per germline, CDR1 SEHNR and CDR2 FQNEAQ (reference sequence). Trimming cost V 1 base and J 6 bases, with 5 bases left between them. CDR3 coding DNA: TGTGCCAGCAGCTTAGTGAGCGATACGCAGTATTTT. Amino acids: CASSLVSDTQYF.

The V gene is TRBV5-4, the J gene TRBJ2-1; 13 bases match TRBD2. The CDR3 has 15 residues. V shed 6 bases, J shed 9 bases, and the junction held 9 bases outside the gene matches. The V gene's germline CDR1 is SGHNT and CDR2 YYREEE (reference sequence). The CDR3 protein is CASNLGTSGVGEQFF. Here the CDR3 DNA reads TGTGCCAGCAACCTAGGGACTAGCGGGGTTGGTGAGCAGTTCTTC.

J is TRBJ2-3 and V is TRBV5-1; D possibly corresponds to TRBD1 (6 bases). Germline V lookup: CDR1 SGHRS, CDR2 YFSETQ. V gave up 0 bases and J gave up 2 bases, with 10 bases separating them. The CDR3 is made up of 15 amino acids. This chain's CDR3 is CASSLGRGPTDTQYF. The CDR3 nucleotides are TGCGCCAGCAGCTTGGGCAGGGGACCCACAGATACGCAGTATTTT.

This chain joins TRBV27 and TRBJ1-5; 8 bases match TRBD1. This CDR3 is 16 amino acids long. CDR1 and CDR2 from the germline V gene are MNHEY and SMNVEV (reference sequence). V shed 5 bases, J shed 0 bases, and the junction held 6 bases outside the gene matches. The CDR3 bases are TGTGCCAGCAGTGCCCAGGGGGCCCTTAGCAATCAGCCCCAGCATTTT. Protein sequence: CASSAQGALSNQPQHF.

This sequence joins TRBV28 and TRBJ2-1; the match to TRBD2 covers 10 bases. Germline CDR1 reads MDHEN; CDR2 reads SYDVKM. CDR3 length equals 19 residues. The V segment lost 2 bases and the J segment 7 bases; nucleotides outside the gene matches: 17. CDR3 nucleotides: TGTGCCAGCAGTTTAGGGGCGGGGATATTAGCGGGGGGCCGAAATGAGCAGTTCTTC. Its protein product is CASSLGAGILAGGRNEQFF.

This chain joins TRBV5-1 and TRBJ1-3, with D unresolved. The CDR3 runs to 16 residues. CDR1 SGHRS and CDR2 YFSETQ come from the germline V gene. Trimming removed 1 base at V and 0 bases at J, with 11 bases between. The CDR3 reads CASSLTDGISGNTIYF. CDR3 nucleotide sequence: TGCGCCAGCAGCTTGACCGACGGGATCTCTGGAAACACCATATATTTT.

Here the CDR3 DNA reads TGTGCCAGCGTTTTGTCGGTGAACACCGGGGAGCTGTTTTTT. Its translation: CASVLSVNTGELFF. The chain has TRBV2 and TRBJ2-2, with D unclear. The CDR3 extends over 14 amino acids. Trimming shortened V by 8 bases and J by 1 base, and 11 bases separated the two germline ends. The germline V gene has CDR1 SNHLY and CDR2 FYNNEI.

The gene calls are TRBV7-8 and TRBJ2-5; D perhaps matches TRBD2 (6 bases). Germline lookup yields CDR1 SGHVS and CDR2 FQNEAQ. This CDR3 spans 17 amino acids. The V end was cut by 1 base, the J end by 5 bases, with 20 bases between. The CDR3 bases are TGTGCCAGCAGCTTAGTTGGCGGGGCGGGATCAGGGGAGACCCAGTACTTC. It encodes CASSLVGGAGSGETQYF.

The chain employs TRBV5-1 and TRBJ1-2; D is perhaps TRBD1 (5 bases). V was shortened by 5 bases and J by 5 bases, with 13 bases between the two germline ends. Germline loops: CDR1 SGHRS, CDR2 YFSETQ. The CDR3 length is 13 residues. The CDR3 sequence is CASSPGQGYGYTF. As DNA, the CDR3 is TGCGCCAGCAGTCCAGGACAAGGTTATGGCTACACCTTC.

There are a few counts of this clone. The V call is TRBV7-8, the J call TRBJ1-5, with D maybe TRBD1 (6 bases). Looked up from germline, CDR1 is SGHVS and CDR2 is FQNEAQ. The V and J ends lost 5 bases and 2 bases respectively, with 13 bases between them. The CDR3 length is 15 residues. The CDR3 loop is CASSPGGGGNQPQHF. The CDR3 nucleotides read TGTGCCAGCAGCCCGGGGGGGGGCGGCAATCAGCCCCAGCATTTT.

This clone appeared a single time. CDR3 protein: CASSQSTTGTANQPQHF. CDR3 DNA sequence: TGCGCCAGCAGTCAATCCACGACCGGGACAGCTAATCAGCCCCAGCATTTT. The chain carries TRBV23-1 and TRBJ1-5; 7 bases are a match to TRBD1. TRBV23-1 is identified as an open reading frame with a role that is uncertain. J lost 4 bases, V lost 0 bases, and 9 bases had no gene match. The CDR3 is 17 amino acids.

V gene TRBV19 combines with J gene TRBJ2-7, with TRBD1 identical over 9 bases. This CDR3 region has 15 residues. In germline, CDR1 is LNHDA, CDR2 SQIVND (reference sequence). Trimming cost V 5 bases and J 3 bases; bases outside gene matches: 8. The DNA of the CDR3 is TGTGCCAGTAGTTCCGGGACAGGGCCGTACTACGAGCAGTACTTC. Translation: CASSSGTGPYYEQYF.